This TCR beta chain was found in a study of shared clonotypes between healthy human individuals. For the study at large: Serving as donors were two women and three men, whose ages spanned 18 to 49.

Deep level was the assay's run setting. The repertoire was sequenced with immunoSEQ multiplex PCR; TCRdb's copy has only in-frame clones and lacks some. The sample includes more than 2 million clones, 90% to 97% of them seen just once. Remarks on this clone: Its antigen remains unidentified.

Study-wide points: The study found lower generation probabilities in non-shared clonotypes than in those shared by all four donors. Naive subsets, compared against memory subsets, generally had larger estimated richness values.

This CDR3 contains 14 residues. CDR1 and CDR2 from the germline V gene are SGDLS and YYNGEE. J lost 3 bases, V lost 4 bases, and 4 bases had no gene match. The J gene is TRBJ2-5, the V gene TRBV9, with 9 bases matching TRBD1. The receptor was derived from a man aged 18 to 30 in good health. Sequenced sample: naive CD4+ T cells sorted from blood. Sample subset: CD45RA+ positively selected. The CDR3 DNA follows: TGTGCCAGCAGCAGCCGGGACAGGGAAGAGACCCAGTACTTC. Translation: CASSSRDREETQYF.